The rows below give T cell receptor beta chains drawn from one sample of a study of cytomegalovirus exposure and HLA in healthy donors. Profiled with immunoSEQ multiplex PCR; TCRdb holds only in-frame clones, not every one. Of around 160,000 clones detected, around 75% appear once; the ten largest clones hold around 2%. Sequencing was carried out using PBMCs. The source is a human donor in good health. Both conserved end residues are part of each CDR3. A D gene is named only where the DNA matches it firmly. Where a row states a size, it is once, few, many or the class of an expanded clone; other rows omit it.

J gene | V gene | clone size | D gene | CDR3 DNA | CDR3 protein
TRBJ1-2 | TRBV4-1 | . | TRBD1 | TGCGCCAGCAGCCAATCAGGGGGCAGCAACTATGGCTACACCTTC | CASSQSGGSNYGYTF
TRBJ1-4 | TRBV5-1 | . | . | TGCGCCAGCAGCTTAGGGACAACTGCAACTAATGAAAAACTGTTTTTT | CASSLGTTATNEKLFF
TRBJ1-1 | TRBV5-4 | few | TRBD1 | TGTGCCAGCAGCTCCTTTGAGACGACAGGGAGCACTGAAGCTTTCTTT | CASSSFETTGSTEAFF
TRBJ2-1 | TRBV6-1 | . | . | TGTGCCAGCAACGGGGGGCCCTCCTACAATGAGCAGTTCTTC | CASNGGPSYNEQFF
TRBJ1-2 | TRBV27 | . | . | TGTGCCAGCAGCTTGACAGGTTTGGTCTATGGCTACACCTTC | CASSLTGLVYGYTF
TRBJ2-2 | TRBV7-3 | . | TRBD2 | TGTGCCAGCAGCTTACAACCTAGCGGGGGGGGAAACACCGGGGAGCTGTTTTTT | CASSLQPSGGGNTGELFF
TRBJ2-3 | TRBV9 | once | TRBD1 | TGTGCCAGCAGCGCCAACCGGGACAGGGGAGCAGATACGCAGTATTTT | CASSANRDRGADTQYF
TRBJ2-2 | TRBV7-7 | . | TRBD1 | TGTGCCAGCAGCTTTGACAGGGACGGGGAGCTGTTTTTT | CASSFDRDGELFF
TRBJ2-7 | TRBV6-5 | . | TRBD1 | TGTGCCAGCAGTTTACAGGGGGTCTCCTACGAGCAGTACTTC | CASSLQGVSYEQYF
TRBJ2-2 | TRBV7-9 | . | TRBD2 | TGTGCCAGCAGCTTCGGGGTACTAGCGTCGAACACCGGGGAGCTGTTTTTT | CASSFGVLASNTGELFF
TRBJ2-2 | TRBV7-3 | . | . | TGTGCCAGCAGCTCTATCCCCAGGGTTGGGACCGGGGAGCTGTTTTTT | CASSSIPRVGTGELFF
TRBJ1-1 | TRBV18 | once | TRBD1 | TGTGCCAGCTCACTTGCAACAGGGGTTTTTACTGAAGCTTTCTTT | CASSLATGVFTEAFF
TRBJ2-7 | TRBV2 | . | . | TGTGCCAGCTCTACAGACTCCTACGAGCAGTACTTC | CASSTDSYEQYF
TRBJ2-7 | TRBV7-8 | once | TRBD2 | TGTGCCAGCAGCTTCGGGAGGGATCATTACGAGCAGTACTTC | CASSFGRDHYEQYF
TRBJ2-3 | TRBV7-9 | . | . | TGTGCCAGCAGCTTAGCCGTAGGGGGAGATACGCAGTATTTT | CASSLAVGGDTQYF